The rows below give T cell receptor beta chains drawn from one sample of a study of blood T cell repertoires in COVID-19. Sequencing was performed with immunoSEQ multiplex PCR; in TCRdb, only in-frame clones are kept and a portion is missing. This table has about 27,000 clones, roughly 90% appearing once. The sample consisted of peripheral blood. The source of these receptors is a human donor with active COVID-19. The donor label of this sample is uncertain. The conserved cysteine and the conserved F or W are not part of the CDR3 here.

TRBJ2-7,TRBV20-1,SASRTEEPTKQY
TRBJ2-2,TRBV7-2,ASSFPGRGSLGELF
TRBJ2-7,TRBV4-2,ASSQTLAGGPYEQY
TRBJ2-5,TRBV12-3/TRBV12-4,ASSTGRGETQY
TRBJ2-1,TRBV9,ASSISGTSGDNEQF
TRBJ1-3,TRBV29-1,SVEDAGTGGFLGNTIY
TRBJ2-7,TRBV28,ASSFPRKTGPNEPFYYEQY
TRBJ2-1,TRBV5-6,ASSLNLRGSYNEQF
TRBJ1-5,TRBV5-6,ASSLTAGVGNQPQH
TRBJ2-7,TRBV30,AWSRSGGAYEQY
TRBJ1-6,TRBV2,ASSEGGQGNSPLH
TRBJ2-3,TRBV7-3,ASSLEGRGRTDTQY
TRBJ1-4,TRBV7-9,ASSPGYEKLF
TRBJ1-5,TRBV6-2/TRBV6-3,ASSPVSGRVHQPQH
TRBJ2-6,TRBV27,ASSFVNSPGANVLT
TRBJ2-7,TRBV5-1,ASSLWDRLSSYEQY
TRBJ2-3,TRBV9,ASSVGASGGPTDTQY
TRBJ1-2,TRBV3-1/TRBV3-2,ASSQAQNYGYT
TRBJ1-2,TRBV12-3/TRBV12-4,ASSLRAGGYT
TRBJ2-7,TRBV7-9,ASSWGTSGIEQY
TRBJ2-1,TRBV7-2,ASSSLWGKIFNEQF
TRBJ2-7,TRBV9,ARGRGGSSYEQY
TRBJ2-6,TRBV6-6,ASSSSQGAGANVLT
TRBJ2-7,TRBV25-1,ASSEVAGGSYEQY
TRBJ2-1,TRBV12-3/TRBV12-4,ASSLGQEQF
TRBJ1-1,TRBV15,ATSRGNSLNTEAF
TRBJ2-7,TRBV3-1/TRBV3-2,ASSPGLAGTYEQY
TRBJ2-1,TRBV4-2,ASSQDRTTMGGNEQF
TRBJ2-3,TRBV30,ARRTPGTDTQY
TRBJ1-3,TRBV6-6,ASIDGTPGVGNTIY
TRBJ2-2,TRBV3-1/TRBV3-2,ASSPRTFTGELF
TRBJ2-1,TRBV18,ASSPPERLAGGPNEQF
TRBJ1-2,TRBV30,AWKQGDGYT
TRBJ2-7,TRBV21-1,ASSKGGGSGVPSYEQY
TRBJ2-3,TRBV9,ASRGQSTSTDTQY
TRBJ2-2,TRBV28,ACRSASRSGELF
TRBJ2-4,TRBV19,ASSTPGQGSSLQY
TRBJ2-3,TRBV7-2,ASSLEGTSGADTQY
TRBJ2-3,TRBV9,ASGSRGTQY
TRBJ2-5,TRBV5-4,ASSSGLAGGQETQY
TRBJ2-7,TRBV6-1,ASSEGDYAYEQY
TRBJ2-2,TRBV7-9,ASSLILRLAGGELF
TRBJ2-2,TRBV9,ASSGEGQATNTGELF
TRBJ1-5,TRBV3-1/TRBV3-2,ASGGMGNQPQH
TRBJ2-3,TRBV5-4,ASRDSHTDTQY
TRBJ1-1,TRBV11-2,ASSFLSGNTEAF